The T cell receptor (beta chain) described here comes from a study of blood T cell repertoires in COVID-19. Study-wide context: Samples representing acute and convalescent COVID-19 were sourced from the United States, Italy and Spain. In each case, the material was cDNA or gDNA derived from T cells, B-cell-depleted T cells, or PBMCs.

Participants were aged about 18 to 100 years, lived in under 25 US areas, and enrolled virtually. Categorization into cohorts depended on clinical history that participants reported. Only in-frame clones appear in the TCRdb table, and some are missing; sequencing was by immunoSEQ multiplex PCR. The sample has 150,000 to 200,000 clones; over 75% are singletons. V lost 6 bases and J 2 bases, leaving 16 bases between the germline ends. Germline values: CDR1 MNHEY, CDR2 SMNVEV (reference sequence). This CDR3 has 15 residues. The receptor was isolated from a woman aged 18-29 years who had recovered from COVID-19. The source material was PBMCs or T cells enriched from blood (not recorded which). The chain has TRBV27 and TRBJ2-5; D might be TRBD2 (6 bases). The CDR3: CASSLLLGGQETQYF. The CDR3 DNA reads TGTGCCAGCAGCCTGCTTCTGGGAGGTCAAGAGACCCAGTACTTC.